This T cell receptor beta chain was identified in a study of Ad26.COV2.S vaccination and SARS-CoV-2 variants. The table came from immunoSEQ multiplex PCR; TCRdb's copy has only in-frame clones and leaves some out. This sample carries hundreds of thousands of clones, 86% of them seen once, and the ten largest clones take around 10%. This sample's treatment: over 15 received Ad26.COV2.S at low or high dose, single or two shots; a few received placebo; per-sample allocation not given. It was on day 63 after the first vaccine or placebo injection that samples were taken. Germline-derived CDR1 and CDR2 are ENHRY and SYGVKD. With 7 bases removed from V and 0 bases from J, the gap between germline ends came to 14 bases. This CDR3 spans 15 amino acids.

Sequencing was performed on peripheral blood, taken in a trial of Ad26.COV2.S vaccine versus placebo. The clonotype comes from a person aged 18-60 years who received the Ad26.COV2.S COVID-19 vaccine or a placebo. The rearrangement uses TRBV10-3 and TRBJ2-3; D not certain. CDR3 in amino acids: CAIKTAAPSTDTQYF. The CDR3 bases are TGTGCCATCAAGACGGCCGCCCCTAGCACAGATACGCAGTATTTT.